This TCR beta chain was sequenced during a study of cytomegalovirus exposure and HLA in healthy donors. Overall study results and limits: Researchers left out some V segments, among them TRBV6-2 and TRBV6-3, as indistinguishable. Being productive about 87% or about 30% of the time was typical of most TCR beta V segments in an earlier analysis. The study designated 160 or so TCR beta chains cytomegalovirus-associated.

Comments on this clone: What it binds is not known.

Trimming at V came to 7 bases and at J to 3 bases, leaving 4 bases not matched to a gene. CDR3 length equals 13 residues. From germline, CDR1 is MNHEY and CDR2 SVGAGI. The primer mix had 60 Vbeta and 13 Jbeta primers. Generated by immunoSEQ multiplex PCR, the TCRdb table keeps only in-frame clones and is missing some. This table has about 180,000 clones, 65% to 80% appearing once. The TCR originated in a woman aged 25-40 years in good health and CMV-seropositive. The specimen was PBMCs. The chain couples TRBV6-5 to TRBJ2-7; TRBD1 matches at 9 bases. As DNA, the CDR3 is TGTGCCAGCACCGGGACAGGGAACTACGAGCAGTACTTC. This codes for CASTGTGNYEQYF.